This T cell receptor beta chain was sequenced during a study of T cell responses to AZD1222 COVID-19 vaccine. Study as a whole: Timing groups of about 4 and about 12 weeks for second doses were pooled.

Profiled with immunoSEQ multiplex PCR; TCRdb holds only in-frame clones, not every one. Of 63,000 or so clones in the sample, over 75% are singletons; the top ten hold around a fifth. The CDR3 has 13 amino acids. V lost 5 bases and J lost 4; bases outside the gene matches: 4. Germline V CDR1 and CDR2: MNHEY, SVGAGI. For this clone: The antigen is undetermined.

Study-level results: Seropositive AZD1222 recipients at baseline numbered only five to seven. Nearly half of spike-specific TCRs reportedly target unmutated variant regions. Spike regions recognized by vaccine-associated CD4 TCRs spanned the protein, led by 160-218 and 743-854.

Sequenced material: peripheral blood, taken on day 0 of AZD1222 vaccination. This chain links TRBV6-5 with TRBJ1-2; 7 nucleotides align to TRBD1. This receptor was obtained from an adult in good health. The CDR3 sequence is CASSPRQGYGYTF. CDR3 in DNA: TGTGCCAGCAGTCCGAGACAGGGCTATGGCTACACCTTC.